A single sample gave rise to the 25 T cell receptor beta chains below, sequenced in a study of patients and donors after allogeneic stem cell transplantation (dated by TCRdb to 2020 to 2021). Library preparation used RT-PCR. TCRdb shows the sequencer as NextSeq 550. Using fastp at Q25 and MiXCR, TCRdb reprocessed the public reads and kept productive beta chains. Rows matching on CDR3 protein sequence are summarized as one entry with the most common DNA and genes. The sample table holds 200,000 to 250,000 distinct CDR3 sequences, of which roughly 38% were seen once. The ten largest account for approximately 10% of the sample. Sequencing input: blood, either unsorted or a sorted T cell fraction (not recorded which). These TCRs come from a human donor who was either an allogeneic HSCT recipient or a stem cell or donor lymphocyte infusion donor (not recorded which). It is not recorded whose cells these are; they may come from a transplant donor.

This chain links TRBV11-2 with TRBJ1-1, with D uncertain. The CDR3 runs to 15 residues. Germline CDR1 SGHAT, CDR2 FQNNGV. V was cut by 4 bases and J by 0 bases, with 12 bases left in between. The CDR3 coding sequence is TGTGCCAGCAGCTCCCTTAGGCGCTTGAACACTGAAGCTTTCTTT. Translating it yields CASSSLRRLNTEAFF. Full variable domain (outside the CDR3, taken from reference TRBV11-2 and TRBJ1-1): EAGVAQSPRYKIIEKRQSVAFWCNPISGHATLYWYQQILGQGPKLLIQFQNNGVVDDSQLPKDRFSAERLKGVDSTLKIQPAKLEDSAVYLCASSSLRRLNTEAFFGQGTRLTVV.

This clonotype occurred a few times. The genes are TRBV3-1 and TRBJ2-7; TRBD1 matches 9 bases. The V segment lost 1 base and the J segment 5 bases; nucleotides outside the gene matches: 3. CDR3 length: 14 residues. CDR1 LGHDT and CDR2 YNNKEL come from the germline V gene (reference sequence). The CDR3 here is CASSQVGQGDEQYF. In DNA form, the CDR3 reads TGTGCCAGCAGCCAAGTGGGACAGGGTGACGAGCAGTACTTC.

This clonotype turned up a few times. CDR3 bases: TGCGCCAGCAGCTACGCCTACGGGACAGGGGGAATGAACACTGAAGCTTTCTTT. Translation gives CASSYAYGTGGMNTEAFF. J is TRBJ1-1 and V is TRBV5-1; 11 bases fit TRBD1. The germline V gene encodes CDR1 SGHRS and CDR2 YFSETQ. There are 18 residues in the CDR3. V lost 3 bases to trimming and J lost 0 bases; unmatched junction nucleotides: 10. Based on the CDR3 plus reference TRBV5-1 and TRBJ1-1, the full variable domain is KAGVTQTPRYLIKTRGQQVTLSCSPISGHRSVSWYQQTPGQGLQFLFEYFSETQRNKGNFPGRFSGRQFSNSRSEMNVSTLELGDSALYLCASSYAYGTGGMNTEAFFGQGTRLTVV.

This sequence joins TRBV7-9 and TRBJ1-4; 7 bases match TRBD1. The CDR3 extends over 14 amino acids. From germline, CDR1 is SEHNR and CDR2 FQNEAQ (reference sequence). V lost 5 bases, J lost 4 bases, and 4 bases stayed unmatched. The CDR3 sequence is CASSAGQLNEKLFF. The CDR3 bases are TGTGCCAGCAGCGCGGGACAGCTTAATGAAAAACTGTTTTTT.

This clonotype turned up a few times. The genes are TRBV20-1 and TRBJ1-1; D unresolved. This CDR3 contains 13 residues. Between the trimmed V and J ends, which lost 6 bases and 0 bases, there was a span of 11 bases. CDR1 and CDR2 from the germline V gene are DFQATT and SNEGSKA (reference sequence). The CDR3 DNA sequence: TGCAGTGCCCCCCGGCAATTGAACACTGAAGCTTTCTTT. The encoded protein is CSAPRQLNTEAFF.

CDR3 protein: CAISESEAAVNYGYTF. The CDR3 region has the DNA TGTGCCATCAGTGAGTCTGAGGCCGCCGTCAACTATGGCTACACCTTC. The chain combines TRBV10-3 with TRBJ1-2; D unclear. CDR1 is ENHRY and CDR2 is SYGVKD in the germline V gene. V lost 0 bases and J 2 bases, leaving 13 bases between the germline ends. The CDR3 runs to 16 residues.

This rearrangement joins TRBV6-4 to TRBJ1-6; 10 bases fit TRBD1. The CDR3 totals 15 residues. Germline-derived CDR1 and CDR2 are MRHNA and SNTAGT. J was trimmed by 10 bases and V by 0 bases; bases with no gene match: 3. This chain's CDR3 is CASSDSDRGRSPLHF. CDR3 DNA sequence: TGTGCCAGCAGTGACTCAGACAGGGGGCGATCACCCCTCCACTTT.

This clonotype has more than one count but fewer than ten. The V gene is TRBV12-3 or TRBV12-4, the J gene TRBJ2-3, with TRBD1 as a possible D gene (6 bases). V was clipped by 7 bases and J by 2 bases, with 16 bases between them. The CDR3 contains 15 residues. This CDR3 is CASMRAGDFTDTQYF. The CDR3 nucleotides are TGTGCCAGCATGAGAGCAGGGGATTTCACAGATACGCAGTATTTT.

This chain uses TRBV24-1 with TRBJ2-2, with D perhaps TRBD2 (7 bases). V lost 5 bases and J 10 bases, leaving 19 bases between the germline ends. The length of the CDR3 is 15 residues. From germline, CDR1 is KGHDR and CDR2 SFDVKD. CDR3 amino acids: CATSAHRGATTELFF. DNA of the CDR3: TGTGCCACCAGTGCCCATCGGGGGGCTACAACGGAGCTGTTTTTT.

This rearrangement joins TRBV7-7 to TRBJ2-3, with D perhaps matching TRBD1 (6 bases). Germline lookup yields CDR1 SSHAT and CDR2 FNYEAQ (reference sequence). V was cut by 5 bases and J by 6 bases, with 15 bases left in between. The CDR3 is made up of 14 amino acids. The CDR3 sequence: CASSLQGPGDTQYF. The DNA for the CDR3 is TGTGCCAGCAGCCTCCAGGGGCCGGGCGATACGCAGTATTTT.

The genes are TRBV5-6 and TRBJ2-1; D is perhaps TRBD1 (5 bases). Trimming pared 1 base from V and 9 bases from J, leaving 14 bases between. The CDR3 covers 14 residues. CDR1 and CDR2 from the germline V gene are SGHDT and YYEEEE. The CDR3 DNA is TGTGCCAGCAGCTTGCGGTTGGGGCCGGGTGAGCAGTTCTTC. Translating it yields CASSLRLGPGEQFF.

This chain joins TRBV7-3 and TRBJ2-2, with 9 bases matching TRBD1. This CDR3 has 14 residues. The J segment lost 7 bases and the V segment lost 6 bases, leaving 6 bases of the junction unmatched. Per germline, CDR1 SGHTA and CDR2 FQGTGA. CDR3 coding DNA: TGTGCCAGCAGGCAACAGGGGGCAGGCGGGGAGCTGTTTTTT. Amino acid sequence: CASRQQGAGGELFF.

This clonotype was recorded only once. The rearrangement joins TRBV7-2 to TRBJ2-2, with D possibly TRBD2 on 6 matching bases. CDR1 and CDR2 from the germline V gene are SGHTA and FQGNSA. The CDR3 extends over 14 amino acids. V gave up 8 bases and J gave up 6 bases, with 16 bases separating them. The CDR3 is CASSSASVAGELFF. In nucleotides, the CDR3 is TGTGCCAGCTCCTCGGCTAGCGTGGCCGGGGAGCTGTTTTTT.

The chain joins TRBV27 to TRBJ2-3; TRBD2 agrees at 13 bases. Germline V gene sequence: CDR1 MNHEY, CDR2 SMNVEV (reference sequence). The CDR3 length is 15 residues. Trimming removed 3 bases from V and 6 bases from J; junction bases left unmatched: 3. Here the CDR3 DNA reads TGTGCCAGCAGTTTCCTGACTAGCGGGGGGGATACGCAGTATTTT. It translates to CASSFLTSGGDTQYF.

This clonotype was observed a handful of times. The rearrangement uses TRBV7-9 and TRBJ1-2, with D perhaps matching TRBD1 (5 bases). The V and J ends lost 1 base and 4 bases respectively, with 10 bases between them. The CDR3 spans 14 residues. In germline, CDR1 is SEHNR, CDR2 FQNEAQ (reference sequence). The CDR3 coding sequence is TGTGCCAGCAGCTTAGAACGGGGGATCTATGGCTACACCTTC. Its protein product is CASSLERGIYGYTF.

The J gene is TRBJ1-1, the V gene TRBV20-1; unclear D gene. CDR1 is DFQATT and CDR2 is SNEGSKA in the germline V gene (reference sequence). V dropped 3 bases and J dropped 1 base, with 18 bases sitting between them. The CDR3 totals 16 residues. CDR3 in amino acids: CSASLFGPSRNTEAFF. Written as DNA, the CDR3 is TGCAGTGCTAGTTTATTCGGGCCATCCAGGAACACTGAAGCTTTCTTT.

The V call is TRBV6-6, the J call TRBJ1-6, with 7 positions matching TRBD1. The CDR3 sequence is 15 residues long. V lost 6 bases and J lost 6; bases outside the gene matches: 8. The V gene's germline CDR1 is MNHNY and CDR2 SVGAGI (reference sequence). In DNA, the CDR3 is TGTGCCAGCAGCCCCCAGGGGGGTGCTAATTCACCCCTCCACTTT. Protein sequence: CASSPQGGANSPLHF.

This clonotype has a handful of counts. The chain carries TRBV4-2 and TRBJ1-1; unclear D gene. CDR1 and CDR2 (germline): LGHNA, YNFKEQ. This CDR3 is built from 13 residues. Trimming stripped 0 bases from V and 8 bases from J, with 10 bases between. The CDR3, as DNA: TGTGCCAGCAGCCAAGAAAGGGCGACGGAAGCTTTCTTT. Protein: CASSQERATEAFF.

In its sample, this clonotype was seen a few times. CDR3 amino acids: CASSLLGMNTEAFF. As DNA, the CDR3 is TGTGCCAGCAGTTTACTGGGGATGAACACTGAAGCTTTCTTT. This chain connects TRBV12-3 or TRBV12-4 to TRBJ1-1, with D unclear. The CDR3 contains 14 residues. V was cut by 2 bases and J by 0 bases, with 7 bases left in between.

The chain couples TRBV5-1 to TRBJ1-2, with unresolved D. Looked up from germline, CDR1 is SGHRS and CDR2 is YFSETQ. The CDR3 has 15 residues. V was shortened by 1 base and J by 5 bases, with 15 bases between the two germline ends. The CDR3 reads CASSLRMGWRYGYTF. CDR3 DNA: TGCGCCAGCAGCTTGAGAATGGGGTGGCGGTATGGCTACACCTTC.

This chain joins TRBV10-3 and TRBJ2-3, with TRBD1 matching over 11 bases. J lost 7 bases, V lost 10 bases, and 4 bases had no gene match. Germline V CDR1 and CDR2: ENHRY, SYGVKD. The CDR3 has 12 amino acids. The DNA of the CDR3 is TGTGCCACCGGACAGGGGGCGAATACGCAGTATTTT. Protein sequence: CATGQGANTQYF.

The V call is TRBV12-3 or TRBV12-4, the J call TRBJ1-5; perhaps TRBD1 as D (6 bases). The V end lost 5 bases, the J end lost 2 bases, and 10 bases lay between the germline ends. The CDR3 sequence is 14 residues long. The CDR3 loop is CASSKGGGNQPQHF. The CDR3 DNA reads TGTGCCAGCAGTAAAGGGGGAGGCAATCAGCCCCAGCATTTT.

This chain connects TRBV20-1 to TRBJ1-1; D gene unclear. Between the trimmed V and J ends, which lost 4 bases and 0 bases, there was a span of 12 bases. The germline V gene has CDR1 DFQATT and CDR2 SNEGSKA (reference sequence). The CDR3 length is 14 residues. The CDR3, as DNA: TGCAGTGCTAAATCGGGTAGTATGAACACTGAAGCTTTCTTT. Translation gives CSAKSGSMNTEAFF.

A few counts support this clonotype. The chain is built from TRBV20-1 and TRBJ2-7; 7 bases are shared with TRBD1. The CDR3 runs 11 residues. Germline CDR1 is DFQATT and CDR2 is SNEGSKA (reference sequence). The CDR3 here is CSNRGSYEQYF. The CDR3 region has the DNA TGCAGCAACAGGGGCTCCTACGAGCAGTACTTC.

V usage is TRBV7-8 and J usage is TRBJ2-2; D could derive from TRBD1 or TRBD2 (6 bases each). Germline assignment: CDR1 SGHVS and CDR2 FQNEAQ. The CDR3 covers 16 residues. V was clipped by 1 base and J by 0 bases, with 9 bases between them. The CDR3: CASSLDGGTNTGELFF. CDR3 in DNA: TGTGCCAGCAGCTTAGACGGGGGCACGAACACCGGGGAGCTGTTTTTT.